This passage covers 11 T cell receptor beta chains from one sample sequenced in a study of T cell repertoires in cytomegalovirus infection. Using its own MiXCR run on the reads, TCRdb lists one record per CDR3 protein. The data show tens of thousands of distinct CDR3 sequences, approximately 24% seen once. These receptors lack a known antigen. The sample here was CD8+ T cells from cultured PBMCs, taken from culture after CMV antigen stimulation. The source of these receptors is a human donor in good health (CMV status not recorded). Some clones in this sample may be carry-over from other donors' samples.

The rearrangement links TRBV30 to TRBJ2-7; tentative D call: TRBD1 (5 bases). CDR1 GTSNPN and CDR2 SVGIG come from the germline V gene (reference sequence). Trimming removed 0 bases from V and 6 bases from J, with 15 bases in between. The CDR3 length is 14 residues. The CDR3 DNA follows: TGTGCCTGGAGTGTCAAACAGGCGCACGTCGAGCAGTACTTC. It encodes CAWSVKQAHVEQYF.

This clonotype has at least ten counts. J is TRBJ2-7 and V is TRBV5-6; 9 bases fit TRBD2. This CDR3 is built from 17 residues. Germline assignment: CDR1 SGHDT and CDR2 YYEEEE. V gave up 0 bases and J gave up 2 bases; unmatched junction bases: 9. The DNA for the CDR3 is TGTGCCAGCAGCTTGGGACGTAGAGCGGGAGGTACCTACGAGCAGTACTTC. This codes for CASSLGRRAGGTYEQYF.

This clonotype was recorded once. The V call is TRBV20-1, the J call TRBJ2-1, with D maybe TRBD2 (7 bases). Germline values: CDR1 DFQATT, CDR2 SNEGSKA (reference sequence). The CDR3 has 19 residues. V lost 3 bases and J lost 0, with 24 bases in between. The CDR3, as DNA: TGCAGTGCTAGGCCCTCTGGGGGGGCGGTTAAAAGCTCCTACAATGAGCAGTTCTTC. Translated, it gives CSARPSGGAVKSSYNEQFF.

This clonotype was seen repeatedly, ten times or more. The V gene is TRBV7-9, the J gene TRBJ2-1, with D possibly being TRBD1 (5 bases). CDR1 and CDR2 (germline): SEHNR, FQNEAQ (reference sequence). V was trimmed by 0 bases and J by 7 bases, leaving 10 bases between them. The CDR3 totals 14 residues. The DNA for the CDR3 is TGTGCCAGCAGCTTAGCGGGGCCTGAGAATGAGCAGTTCTTC. The encoded protein is CASSLAGPENEQFF. The full variable domain, its missing parts supplied by reference TRBV7-9 and TRBJ2-1, is DTGVSQNPRHKITKRGQNVTFRCDPISEHNRLYWYRQTLGQGPEFLTYFQNEAQLEKSRLLSDRFSAERPKGSFSTLEIQRTEQGDSAMYLCASSLAGPENEQFFGPGTRLTVL.

This clonotype was observed a few times. The V gene is TRBV2, the J gene TRBJ1-1; D perhaps matches TRBD1 (5 bases). The CDR3 covers 13 residues. Germline V gives CDR1 SNHLY, CDR2 FYNNEI. Deletions cut 7 bases from V and 5 bases from J, with 14 bases between. The CDR3 region has the DNA TGTGCCAGCATATCAGGCAGGGTAACTGAAGCTTTCTTT. Its protein product is CASISGRVTEAFF.

This clonotype was counted between two and nine times. The rearrangement uses TRBV6-1 and TRBJ1-2; D is unclear. CDR1 is MNHNS, CDR2 SASEGT, per germline. The CDR3 extends over 16 amino acids. Between the trimmed V and J ends, which lost 3 bases and 8 bases, there was a span of 22 bases. The CDR3 DNA reads TGTGCCAGCAGTGACCCCGGGGAAGGGCCCTCGGAAGGCTACACCTTC. Its protein is CASSDPGEGPSEGYTF.

This clonotype was seen many times. The gene calls are TRBV12-3 or TRBV12-4 and TRBJ2-7; 7 bases are a match to TRBD1. This CDR3 spans 11 amino acids. V was pared by 5 bases and J by 7 bases, with 2 bases of the junction left unmatched. The CDR3 nucleotides read TGTGCCAGCAGTACAGGGGTTGAGCAGTACTTC. This sequence encodes CASSTGVEQYF.

This clonotype was picked up a small number of times. V gene TRBV7-3 combines with J gene TRBJ1-1, with 9 bases identical to TRBD1. The CDR3 runs to 15 residues. Looked up from germline, CDR1 is SGHTA and CDR2 is FQGTGA. The V gene end was trimmed by 0 bases and the J gene end by 6 bases; junction bases not matched to a gene: 5. CDR3 sequence (DNA): TGTGCCAGCAGCTTAACGACAGGGGGAGTCTCTGAAGCTTTCTTT. Protein: CASSLTTGGVSEAFF.

This clonotype was seen more than once but under ten times. The chain couples TRBV28 to TRBJ2-1; maybe TRBD2 (6 bases). The CDR3 contains 15 residues. Trimming shortened V by 5 bases and J by 0 bases, and 11 bases separated the two germline ends. Germline loops: CDR1 MDHEN, CDR2 SYDVKM. CDR3 nucleotide sequence: TGTGCCAGCAGTCCCGGGACTGCCTCCTACAATGAGCAGTTCTTC. It translates to CASSPGTASYNEQFF. Supplemented by reference TRBV28 and TRBJ2-1, the full variable domain reads DVKVTQSSRYLVKRTGEKVFLECVQDMDHENMFWYRQDPGLGLRLIYFSYDVKMKEKGDIPEGYSVSREKKERFSLILESASTNQTSMYLCASSPGTASYNEQFFGPGTRLTVL.

The chain recombines TRBV27 with TRBJ2-7; D might be TRBD2 (5 bases). V gave up 2 bases and J gave up 3 bases, with 11 bases separating them. This CDR3 spans 14 amino acids. Germline loops: CDR1 MNHEY, CDR2 SMNVEV (reference sequence). CDR3 nucleotides: TGTGCCAGCAGTTTAAAAGGACTCGGCTACGAGCAGTACTTC. Translated, it gives CASSLKGLGYEQYF.

The chain links TRBV19 to TRBJ1-1; D is unclear. Deletions cut 0 bases from V and 0 bases from J, with 11 bases between. This CDR3 has 16 amino acids. Germline lookup yields CDR1 LNHDA and CDR2 SQIVND (reference sequence). CDR3 region: CASSIEGEILNTEAFF. The CDR3 region has the DNA TGTGCCAGTAGTATAGAGGGAGAAATACTGAACACTGAAGCTTTCTTT.